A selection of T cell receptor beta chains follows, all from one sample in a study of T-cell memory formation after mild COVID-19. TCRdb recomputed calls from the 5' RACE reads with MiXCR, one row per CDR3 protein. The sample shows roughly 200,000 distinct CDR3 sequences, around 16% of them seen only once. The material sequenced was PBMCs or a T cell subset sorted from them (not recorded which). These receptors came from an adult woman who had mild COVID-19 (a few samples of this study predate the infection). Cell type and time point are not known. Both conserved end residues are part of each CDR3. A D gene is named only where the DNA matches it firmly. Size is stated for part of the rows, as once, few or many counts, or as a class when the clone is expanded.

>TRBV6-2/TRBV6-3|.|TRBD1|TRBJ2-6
CASRHRGSGANVLTF
TGTGCCAGCAGACACAGGGGCTCTGGGGCCAACGTCCTGACTTTC
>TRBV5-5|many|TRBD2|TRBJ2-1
CASSRTSPVVFGEQFF
TGTGCCAGCAGCAGGACTAGCCCCGTGGTTTTCGGTGAGCAGTTCTTC
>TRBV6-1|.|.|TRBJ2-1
CASSPNRLGGQFF
TGTGCCAGCAGTCCGAACCGACTAGGCGGGCAGTTCTTC
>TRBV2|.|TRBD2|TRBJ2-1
CASIMTRTSSYNEQFF
TGTGCCAGCATTATGACGAGGACTAGCTCCTACAATGAGCAGTTCTTC
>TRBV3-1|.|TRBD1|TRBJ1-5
CASSQGTGGLWQPQHF
TGTGCCAGCAGCCAAGGGACAGGGGGTTTATGGCAGCCCCAGCATTTT
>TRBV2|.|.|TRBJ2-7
CASREVTGANEQYF
TGTGCCAGCAGGGAAGTAACGGGAGCTAACGAGCAGTACTTC
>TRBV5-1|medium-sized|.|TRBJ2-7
CASSSTTGTLTYEQYF
TGCGCCAGCAGCTCAACTACCGGGACCCTTACCTACGAGCAGTACTTC
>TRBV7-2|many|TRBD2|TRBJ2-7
CASSPGRGLGGEQYF
TGTGCCAGCAGCCCGGGTCGAGGACTAGGTGGCGAGCAGTACTTC
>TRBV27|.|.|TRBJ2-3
CASSLLDTDTQYF
TGTGCCAGCAGTTTACTGGACACAGATACGCAGTATTTT
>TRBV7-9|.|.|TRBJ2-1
CASSLTRSSYNEQFF
TGTGCCAGCAGCTTAACCAGGTCTTCCTACAATGAGCAGTTCTTC
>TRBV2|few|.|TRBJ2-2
CASSLERRGSGELFF
TGTGCCAGCAGCCTAGAGCGGAGGGGAAGCGGGGAGCTGTTTTTT
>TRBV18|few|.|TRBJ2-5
CASSPSLYQETQYF
TGTGCCAGCTCCCCCAGCCTGTACCAAGAGACCCAGTACTTC
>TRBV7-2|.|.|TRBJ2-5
CASSFRAQETQYF
TGTGCCAGCAGCTTCCGGGCTCAAGAGACCCAGTACTTC
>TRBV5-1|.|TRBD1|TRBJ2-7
CASSLVRTGSVEQYF
TGCGCCAGCAGCTTGGTGCGGACAGGGTCGGTCGAGCAGTACTTC
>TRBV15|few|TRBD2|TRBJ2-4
CATSPSGRAGGAAKNIQYF
TGTGCCACCAGCCCGAGCGGGAGGGCCGGTGGGGCCGCCAAAAACATTCAGTACTTC
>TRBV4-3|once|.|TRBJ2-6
CASSPVGSGANVLTF
TGCGCCAGCAGCCCGGTGGGCTCTGGGGCCAACGTCCTGACTTTC
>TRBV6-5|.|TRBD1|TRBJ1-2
CASSYGGQGFYGYTF
TGTGCCAGCAGTTACGGTGGACAGGGGTTCTATGGCTACACCTTC
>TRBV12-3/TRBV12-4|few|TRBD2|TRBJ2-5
CASSLAAPSGGSAQYF
TGTGCCAGCAGTTTAGCCGCGCCCAGCGGGGGCTCGGCCCAGTACTTC
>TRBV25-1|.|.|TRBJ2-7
CATIPRTSYEQYF
TGTGCCACCATTCCAAGGACGTCCTACGAGCAGTACTTC
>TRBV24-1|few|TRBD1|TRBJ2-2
CATSDTGTGFGGELFF
TGTGCCACCAGTGACACCGGGACAGGGTTTGGCGGGGAGCTGTTTTTT
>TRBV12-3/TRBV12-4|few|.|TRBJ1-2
CASSHFRRGGDGYTF
TGTGCCAGCAGTCACTTCCGCCGGGGAGGTGATGGCTACACCTTC
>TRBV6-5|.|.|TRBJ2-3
CASSYLGGTSGTQYF
TGTGCCAGCAGTTACCTTGGAGGGACATCGGGTACGCAGTATTTT
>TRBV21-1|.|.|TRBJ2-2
CASSKARKGTDSNTGELFF
TGTGCCAGCAGCAAAGCAAGGAAAGGGACAGACTCGAACACCGGGGAGCTGTTTTTT
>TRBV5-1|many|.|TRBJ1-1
CASSLSGTREAFF
TGCGCCAGCAGCTTGAGCGGGACACGGGAAGCTTTCTTT
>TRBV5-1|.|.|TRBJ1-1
CASSWDKNTEAFF
TGCGCCAGCAGCTGGGACAAGAACACTGAAGCTTTCTTT
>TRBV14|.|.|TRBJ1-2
CASSQGGVYGYGYTF
TGTGCCAGCAGCCAAGGTGGGGTATACGGCTATGGCTACACCTTC
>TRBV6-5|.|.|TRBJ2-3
CASSYSNSGTQYF
TGTGCCAGCAGTTACTCGAATTCTGGGACGCAGTATTTT
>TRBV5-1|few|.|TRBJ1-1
CASSVQGVDAFF
TGCGCCAGCAGTGTACAGGGAGTTGATGCTTTCTTT
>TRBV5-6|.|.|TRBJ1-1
CASSLVPAGANTEAFF
TGTGCCAGCAGCTTGGTCCCGGCAGGGGCGAACACTGAAGCTTTCTTT
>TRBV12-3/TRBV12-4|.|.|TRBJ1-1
CASSFYPVSNTEAFF
TGTGCCAGCAGTTTCTACCCGGTTTCGAACACTGAAGCTTTCTTT
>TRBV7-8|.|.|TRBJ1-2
CASSLVGSGLGNYGYTF
TGTGCCAGCAGCTTAGTGGGATCGGGTCTGGGAAACTATGGCTACACCTTC
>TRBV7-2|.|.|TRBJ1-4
CASSRRGTGGEKLFF
TGTGCCAGCAGCCGTCGGGGGACTGGGGGTGAAAAACTGTTTTTT